This is a list of T cell receptor beta chains from one sample in a study of OX40 agonist ivuxolimab in advanced cancers. Clones were sequenced by immunoSEQ multiplex PCR, and TCRdb holds only the in-frame ones, with some missing. The repertoire has tens of thousands of clones, about 88% of them found once; the top ten carry 50% to 60%. This specimen was CD4+ or CD8+ T cells sorted from blood, taken in a trial of the OX40 agonist ivuxolimab. The receptors come from an adult with an advanced solid tumor such as melanoma, head and neck, liver or kidney cancer. Both conserved end residues are part of each CDR3. The order of the fields is J gene, clone size, V gene, D gene, CDR3 protein, CDR3 DNA. A D gene is named only where the DNA matches it firmly. Rows give clone size only sometimes, using once, few, many, or a class for an expanded clone.

TRBJ2-7	.	TRBV6-5	TRBD1	CASSQRQGPYEQYF	TGTGCCAGCAGCCAGAGACAGGGCCCCTACGAGCAGTACTTC
TRBJ2-3	.	TRBV10-2	.	CASTRGGPTDTQYF	TGCGCCAGCACCAGAGGGGGTCCCACAGATACGCAGTATTTT
TRBJ1-4	.	TRBV6-1	TRBD1	CASSEQGGTNEKLFF	TGTGCCAGCAGTGAGCAGGGGGGGACTAATGAAAAACTGTTTTTT
TRBJ2-1	.	TRBV9	TRBD2	CASSVSGSSYNEQFF	TGTGCCAGCAGCGTTAGCGGGAGCTCCTACAATGAGCAGTTCTTC
TRBJ2-7	.	TRBV6-5	.	CASSYSRGPIEQYF	TGTGCCAGCAGTTACTCACGGGGGCCCATCGAGCAGTACTTC
TRBJ2-1	.	TRBV5-8	.	CASSLKGAYNEQFF	TGTGCCAGCAGCTTGAAGGGCGCTTACAATGAGCAGTTCTTC
TRBJ2-3	.	TRBV6-1	.	CATGGELDTDTQYF	TGTGCCACCGGAGGGGAATTGGACACAGATACGCAGTATTTT
TRBJ1-1	once	TRBV9	.	CASSGTGMNTEAFF	TGTGCCAGCAGCGGAACAGGGATGAACACTGAAGCTTTCTTT
TRBJ1-4	.	TRBV6-1	.	CASLKNPGEKLFF	TGTGCCAGCCTAAAGAACCCAGGTGAAAAACTGTTTTTT
TRBJ2-7	few	TRBV9	.	CASSAHLSSGIREQYF	TGTGCCAGCAGCGCCCACTTGTCCTCGGGTATACGCGAGCAGTACTTC
TRBJ2-5	.	TRBV2	.	CASKAGLGETQYF	TGTGCCAGCAAGGCAGGGCTAGGGGAGACCCAGTACTTC
TRBJ1-2	.	TRBV7-9	.	CASREWGDGRSNYGYTF	TGTGCCAGCAGAGAATGGGGGGACGGCCGTTCGAACTATGGCTACACCTTC
TRBJ2-7	once	TRBV27	TRBD1	CASSLGDRSSYEQYF	TGTGCCAGCAGTTTAGGGGACAGGAGCTCCTACGAGCAGTACTTC
TRBJ2-7	.	TRBV21-1	.	CASSTPSGSSAHEQYF	TGTGCCAGCAGCACTCCTAGCGGGAGCTCGGCCCACGAGCAGTACTTC
TRBJ2-3	.	TRBV27	TRBD1	CASSLLPGQGTFTHTDTQYF	TGTGCCAGCAGTTTACTCCCGGGACAGGGGACCTTTACTCACACAGATACGCAGTATTTT
TRBJ1-1	.	TRBV14	.	CASSQSGFGTEAFF	TGTGCCAGCAGCCAATCCGGGTTCGGCACTGAAGCTTTCTTT
TRBJ2-1	.	TRBV28	TRBD1	CASSLGTGGFFNEQFF	TGTGCCAGCAGTCTCGGGACAGGGGGCTTTTTTAATGAGCAGTTCTTC
TRBJ1-5	.	TRBV2	.	CASTGEGGQPQHF	TGTGCCAGCACAGGGGAGGGGGGTCAGCCCCAGCATTTT
TRBJ2-3	.	TRBV4-3	TRBD2	CASSQDTSGWTDTQYF	TGCGCCAGCAGCCAAGATACTAGCGGTTGGACAGATACGCAGTATTTT
TRBJ1-2	once	TRBV29-1	TRBD1	CSVSSQGAVGYTF	TGCAGCGTTTCCTCACAGGGGGCAGTTGGCTACACCTTC
TRBJ2-1	.	TRBV11-2	.	CASSLIGDSYNEQFF	TGTGCCAGCAGCTTAATAGGGGACTCCTACAATGAGCAGTTCTTC
TRBJ2-4	.	TRBV4-1	TRBD2	CASSQDGPSGAGSKNIQYF	TGCGCCAGCAGCCAAGATGGGCCCAGCGGGGCCGGGTCCAAAAACATTCAGTACTTC
TRBJ1-2	.	TRBV5-1	TRBD1	CASSSAGTVYGYTF	TGCGCCAGCAGCAGCGCCGGGACAGTCTATGGCTACACCTTC
TRBJ1-3	.	TRBV5-1	.	CASSLAGPAGGNTIYF	TGCGCCAGCAGCTTGGCGGGGCCCGCGGGTGGAAACACCATATATTTT
TRBJ2-3	.	TRBV7-2	TRBD2	CASSLGLAGLDTQYF	TGTGCCAGCAGCTTAGGGCTAGCGGGGTTAGATACGCAGTATTTT
TRBJ1-1	.	TRBV20-1	.	CSARGLGEAFF	TGCAGTGCTAGAGGACTTGGTGAAGCTTTCTTT
TRBJ2-7	.	TRBV21-1	.	CASSKPAGGASYEQYF	TGTGCCAGCAGCAAACCGGCCGGAGGGGCCTCCTACGAGCAGTACTTC
TRBJ2-7	.	TRBV6-6	.	CASSYVGVEQYF	TGTGCCAGCAGTTACGTCGGCGTAGAGCAGTACTTC
TRBJ1-2	.	TRBV14	.	CASSQDPEYGYTF	TGTGCCAGCAGCCAAGATCCAGAGTATGGCTACACCTTC
TRBJ2-7	.	TRBV14	.	CASSLGRGEQYF	TGTGCCAGCAGCCTAGGCCGAGGAGAGCAGTACTTC
TRBJ2-7	.	TRBV19	.	CASSLDRLGEQYF	TGTGCCAGTAGCTTGGACCGCCTCGGGGAGCAGTACTTC
TRBJ2-3	.	TRBV19	.	CASSRGSDWPPPAQYF	TGTGCCAGTAGTAGGGGTTCGGACTGGCCCCCTCCCGCGCAGTATTTT
TRBJ2-1	.	TRBV13	TRBD2	CASSLAGGIAGGHNEQFF	TGTGCCAGCAGCTTAGCGGGGGGCATAGCGGGAGGGCACAATGAGCAGTTCTTC
TRBJ1-5	.	TRBV4-1	.	CASSQDVNQPQHF	TGCGCCAGCAGCCAGGATGTAAATCAGCCCCAGCATTTT
TRBJ1-1	once	TRBV15	.	CATGTGISGNTEAFF	TGTGCCACCGGAACAGGGATCTCAGGGAACACTGAAGCTTTCTTT
TRBJ2-1	.	TRBV2	.	CASSGYRESSYNEQFF	TGTGCCAGCAGTGGCTACAGGGAGAGCTCCTACAATGAGCAGTTCTTC
TRBJ2-7	.	TRBV5-1	.	CASSPTSPQGYEQYF	TGCGCCAGCAGCCCGACTAGTCCCCAAGGCTACGAGCAGTACTTC
TRBJ1-5	.	TRBV5-5	.	CASSLGGYSNQPQHF	TGTGCCAGCAGCCTCGGTGGGTATAGCAATCAGCCCCAGCATTTT
TRBJ2-6	.	TRBV4-1	.	CASSQDGVGANVLTF	TGCGCCAGCAGCCAAGACGGGGTTGGGGCCAACGTCCTGACTTTC
TRBJ2-5	.	TRBV5-4	TRBD1	CASSNLPGQGSETQYF	TGTGCCAGCAGCAACTTGCCGGGACAGGGATCGGAGACCCAGTACTTC
TRBJ2-5	.	TRBV7-3	.	CASSAGWEETQYF	TGTGCCAGCAGCGCGGGATGGGAAGAGACCCAGTACTTC
TRBJ2-2	.	TRBV7-7	TRBD2	CASSSTGLAGRLTGELFF	TGTGCTAGCAGCTCAACCGGACTAGCGGGTAGATTAACCGGGGAGCTGTTTTTT
TRBJ1-2	once	TRBV19	.	CASSISEVYGYTF	TGTGCCAGTAGTATTTCGGAAGTCTATGGCTACACCTTC
TRBJ2-7	.	TRBV27	TRBD2	CASSLRSGSYEQYF	TGTGCCAGCAGTTTACGGAGCGGGAGCTACGAGCAGTACTTC
TRBJ2-3	.	TRBV7-2	TRBD2	CASSSGGVSTDTQYF	TGTGCCAGCAGCTCCGGGGGGGTTAGCACAGATACGCAGTATTTT
TRBJ1-2	once	TRBV5-6	.	CASSLVGVDYGYTF	TGTGCCAGCAGCTTGGTGGGAGTTGACTATGGCTACACCTTC
TRBJ2-7	.	TRBV6-5	.	CASSYSSAAYEQYF	TGTGCCAGCAGTTACTCCTCTGCAGCCTACGAGCAGTACTTC
TRBJ2-1	.	TRBV7-7	.	CASSLGLLNEQFF	TGTGCTAGCAGCTTAGGACTCCTAAATGAGCAGTTCTTC
TRBJ2-7	.	TRBV10-1	TRBD2	CASSAGGHEQYF	TGCGCCAGCAGTGCGGGGGGGCACGAGCAGTACTTC
TRBJ2-2	.	TRBV28	.	CASSLLAEGTGELFF	TGTGCCAGCAGTTTACTCGCCGAAGGTACCGGGGAGCTGTTTTTT
TRBJ2-2	.	TRBV19	.	CASLPQAAAGELFF	TGTGCCAGTTTACCACAGGCTGCCGCCGGGGAGCTGTTTTTT
TRBJ2-3	.	TRBV19	TRBD2	CASSISGGAADTQYF	TGTGCCAGTAGTATCAGCGGGGGAGCAGCAGATACGCAGTATTTT
TRBJ2-5	.	TRBV6-6	TRBD1	CASSRDRQQETQYF	TGTGCCAGCAGTCGGGACAGGCAGCAAGAGACCCAGTACTTC
TRBJ2-7	once	TRBV28	TRBD2	CASSLGLAGGQYEQYF	TGTGCCAGCAGTTTGGGACTAGCGGGGGGGCAATACGAGCAGTACTTC
TRBJ1-1	.	TRBV19	.	CASSIGRGRNTEAFF	TGTGCCAGTAGTATAGGCAGGGGCCGGAACACTGAAGCTTTCTTT